Listed here are 8 T cell receptor beta chains from one sample, sequenced in a study of shared clonotypes between healthy human individuals. The protocol was immunoSEQ multiplex PCR, while the TCRdb copy is restricted to in-frame clones and leaves out a portion. The sample carries some 2.1 million clones, 85% to 95% recorded once. The sample was naive CD4+ T cells sorted from blood. As to subset: CD45RA+ positively selected. Every receptor here comes from a man between 18 and 29 years old in good health.

This sequence joins TRBV5-5 and TRBJ2-1; 14 nucleotides align to TRBD2. The CDR3 sequence is 17 residues long. V trimming: 0 bases; J trimming: 4 bases; junction bases outside the gene matches: 3. Germline CDR1 is SGHKS and CDR2 is YYEKEE (reference sequence). In DNA form, the CDR3 reads TGTGCCAGCAGCTTGGAGACTAGCGGGAGGGGTTACAATGAGCAGTTCTTC. Its translation: CASSLETSGRGYNEQFF.

The CDR3 coding sequence is TGCGCCAGCAGCTCCTATGGACAGGGGGGGAACACCGGGGAGCTGTTTTTT. Translated, it gives CASSSYGQGGNTGELFF. The chain joins TRBV5-1 to TRBJ2-2, with 10 bases lining up with TRBD1. V shed 3 bases and J 1 base; nucleotides not matched to a gene: 6. This CDR3 has 17 residues. Germline V CDR1 and CDR2: SGHRS, YFSETQ.

The J gene is TRBJ1-6, the V gene TRBV21-1; the table calls TRBD1, which could not be checked here. TRBV21-1 is reported as a pseudogene. The CDR3 sequence is 17 residues long. CDR3 coding DNA: TGTGCCAGCAGCAACCCACGACCGGGACAGGACAATTCACCCCTCCACTTT. Amino acid sequence: CASSNPRPGQDNSPLHF.

The chain couples TRBV7-8 to TRBJ2-7; 10 bases fit TRBD2. Germline V gives CDR1 SGHVS, CDR2 FQNEAQ. The CDR3 runs to 17 residues. J lost 1 base, V lost 5 bases, and 11 bases had no gene match. This CDR3 is CASSPRPASGRSYEQYF. CDR3 bases: TGTGCCAGCAGCCCTAGGCCGGCTAGCGGGAGATCCTACGAGCAGTACTTC. Full variable domain (remainder filled in from reference TRBV7-8 and TRBJ2-7): GAGVSQSPRYKVAKRGQDVALRCDPISGHVSLFWYQQALGQGPEFLTYFQNEAQLDKSGLPSDRFFAERPEGSVSTLKIQRTQQEDSAVYLCASSPRPASGRSYEQYFGPGTRLTVT.

Comment on this clone: Other DNA sequences in the sample encode the same CDR3. The chain combines TRBV9 with TRBJ1-3; D not certain. Trimming shortened V by 0 bases and J by 7 bases, and 8 bases separated the two germline ends. The CDR3 is made up of 13 amino acids. The V gene's germline CDR1 is SGDLS and CDR2 YYNGEE. CDR3 amino acids: CASSVDSGNTIYF. CDR3 coding DNA: TGTGCCAGCAGCGTAGATTCAGGCAACACCATATATTTT.

The gene calls are TRBV13 and TRBJ2-1; a weak D match, TRBD2 (6 bases). This CDR3 spans 13 amino acids. Between the trimmed V and J ends, which lost 3 bases and 5 bases, there was a span of 8 bases. The V gene's germline CDR1 is PRHDT and CDR2 FYEKMQ (reference sequence). Written as DNA, the CDR3 is TGTGCCAGCAGCTTCCTAGCGAACAATGAGCAGTTCTTC. Amino acids: CASSFLANNEQFF.

The chain employs TRBV7-2 and TRBJ2-3; a possible D gene is TRBD2 (6 bases). Germline CDR1 reads SGHTA; CDR2 reads FQGNSA. V was cut by 2 bases and J by 0 bases, with 9 bases left in between. CDR3 length equals 15 residues. The CDR3 DNA reads as TGTGCCAGCAGCTTAAGGCGGGGAAGCACAGATACGCAGTATTTT. The encoded protein is CASSLRRGSTDTQYF. The full variable domain, its missing parts supplied by reference TRBV7-2 and TRBJ2-3, is GAGVSQSPSNKVTEKGKDVELRCDPISGHTALYWYRQSLGQGLEFLIYFQGNSAPDKSGLPSDRFSAERTGGSVSTLTIQRTQQEDSAVYLCASSLRRGSTDTQYFGPGTRLTVL.

The chain combines TRBV18 with TRBJ2-5; no firm D call. TRBJ2-7 explains the end of the DNA better; the J call may be wrong. Per the germline V gene, CDR1 is KGHSH and CDR2 is LQKENI. CDR3 length: 14 amino acids. The CDR3 is CASSPGSPLYEQYF. The CDR3 DNA follows: TGTGCCAGCTCACCAGGGTCCCCTCTCTACGAGCAGTACTTC.